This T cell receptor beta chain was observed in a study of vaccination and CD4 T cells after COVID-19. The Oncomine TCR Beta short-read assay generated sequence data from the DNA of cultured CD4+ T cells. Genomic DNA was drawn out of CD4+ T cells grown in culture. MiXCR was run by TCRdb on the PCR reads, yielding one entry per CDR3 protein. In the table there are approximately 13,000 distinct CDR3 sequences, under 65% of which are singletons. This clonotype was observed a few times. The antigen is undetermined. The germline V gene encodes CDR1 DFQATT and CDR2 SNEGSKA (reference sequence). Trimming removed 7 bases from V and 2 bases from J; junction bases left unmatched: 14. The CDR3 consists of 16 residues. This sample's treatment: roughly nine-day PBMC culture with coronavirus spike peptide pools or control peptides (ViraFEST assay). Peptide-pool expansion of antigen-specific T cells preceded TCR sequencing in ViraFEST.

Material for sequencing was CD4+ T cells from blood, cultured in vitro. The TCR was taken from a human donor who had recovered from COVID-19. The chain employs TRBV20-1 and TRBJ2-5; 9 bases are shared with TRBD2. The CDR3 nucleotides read TGCAGTGTTCCGGGGGGGAGACTAGCGGCTCAAGAGACCCAGTACTTC. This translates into CSVPGGRLAAQETQYF.